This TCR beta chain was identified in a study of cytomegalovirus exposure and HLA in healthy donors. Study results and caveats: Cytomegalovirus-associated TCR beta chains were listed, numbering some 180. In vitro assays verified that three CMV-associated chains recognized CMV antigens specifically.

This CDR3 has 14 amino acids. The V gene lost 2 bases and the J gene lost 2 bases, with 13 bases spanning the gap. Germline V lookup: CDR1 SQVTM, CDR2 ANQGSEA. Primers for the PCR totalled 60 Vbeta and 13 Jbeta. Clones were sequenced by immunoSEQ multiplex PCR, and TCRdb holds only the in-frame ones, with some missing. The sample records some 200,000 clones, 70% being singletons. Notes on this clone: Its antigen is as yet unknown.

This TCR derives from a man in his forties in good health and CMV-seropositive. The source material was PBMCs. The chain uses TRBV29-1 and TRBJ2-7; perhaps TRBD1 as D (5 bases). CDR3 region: CSVERGNPPYEQYF. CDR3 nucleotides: TGCAGCGTTGAAAGGGGAAATCCCCCCTACGAGCAGTACTTC.